This record covers a single TCR beta chain. Its antigen remains undetermined. No qualities accompany the bases; no much larger clone lies one base away. This specimen comes from a study of T cells in Graves' hyperthyroidism and ophthalmopathy (dated by TCRdb to about 2019). Notes on the research overall: Peripheral blood was sampled at the time of initial diagnosis, prior to any treatment. TCR V-J signatures able to tell the groups apart were searched for in a discovery cohort of 100 or so patients, of whom 43 had Graves' ophthalmopathy and about 55 had stable Graves' hyperthyroidism. Prospective prediction of ophthalmopathy was tested in an independent validation cohort of 18 to 20 hyperthyroidism patients and around 16 patients who later progressed to ophthalmopathy. For training and testing, the 80 to 100 patients in the discovery cohort were randomly divided in a 7:3 ratio. In several Graves' hyperthyroidism patients, the study also compared T-cell repertoires from thyroid tissue with T-cell repertoires from blood. Following sampling, methimazole starting at 30 mg daily was given to hyperthyroidism patients, and high-dose intravenous methylprednisolone was given to ophthalmopathy patients. The paper describes TCR Vbeta CDR3 sequencing of 135 peripheral blood samples, made up of 43 ophthalmopathy patients, around 78 hyperthyroidism patients and some 17 progressor patients. The paper as a whole reports these results and caveats: Blood samples also contained most of the expanded thyroid clonotypes (frequency above 0.001), which suggests that blood repertoires may reflect thyroid immune responses. During validation, the model predicted progression to ophthalmopathy a median of around six months ahead of onset, with around 71% sensitivity and 72% to 80% specificity. No statistical method was used to set the sample size in advance, and investigators knew the group allocation. Ophthalmopathy was separated from stable hyperthyroidism by a 13 V-J signature model, with approximately 86% sensitivity and 81% to 83% specificity obtained in cross-validation and 80%/75% obtained in testing.

The TCR beta CDR3 regions were amplified from RNA transcripts. For the first round of RT-PCR on the TCR CDR3, the HTBI primer set was used together with the Qiagen OneStep RT-PCR kit. Libraries were constructed in a second round of multiplex PCR, after which size selection and purification were performed. Libraries were sequenced paired-end with 100 bp reads on an Illumina HiSeq2000. In the original analysis: SOAPnuke was used to process the raw data, throwing out any read that contained adapters or uncalled bases, had a mean Phred below 15, or lacked an exact constant-primer or identifier match. COPE v1.2.5 was used to merge the high-quality paired reads, and each unique nucleotide sequence was defined as a clonotype. Clonotypes were aligned to IMGT TRBV, TRBD and TRBJ reference segments using MiTCR v1.1. Analysis was restricted to V-J combinations with a frequency above 0.0001, which covered roughly 99% of repertoires. The TCS score was defined as F50 (clonal expansion) divided by E x V (chaos), with BLOSUM62-based TCRdist calculated between CDR3 peptides within each V-J. Welch's t-statistics and random forest reduced roughly 540 V-J features to under 15, which were used in a naive Bayes classifier (R e1071). TCRdb reworked the public reads: Q25 trimming with fastp, MiXCR clone assembly, productive beta chains retained. Here each entry gathers all rows of one CDR3 protein and keeps the most common genes and DNA. The V and J calls shown here were made by TCRdb, not taken from the authors' results. The sample table holds 460,000 or so distinct CDR3 sequences, of which 13% to 15% were seen once. The top ten constitute around 17% of the sample.

Stable Graves' hyperthyroidism was defined as the absence of progression to ophthalmopathy over 18 months of follow-up. Hyperthyroidism patients were newly diagnosed, had a disease duration of under 2 months, and were aged 18 to 65 years. Exclusion was applied to patients with uncontrolled infections, other autoimmune diseases, pregnancy or lactation. Clinical symptoms, serum thyroxine and TRAb, thyroid ultrasound, and orbital computed tomography formed the basis for the diagnoses. PBMCs were isolated from approximately 10 ml of fresh peripheral blood by Ficoll-Paque density gradient centrifugation. Total RNA was extracted using Trizol reagent, and RNA quality was assessed on an Agilent 2100 Bioanalyzer. This receptor was identified in a woman younger than 30 with Graves' hyperthyroidism. Sample: blood.

For the CDR3, the sequence is CASSQVVLAGGRETQYF. In nucleotide form, the sequence is TGCGCCAGCAGCCAAGTCGTACTAGCGGGAGGACGTGAGACCCAGTACTTC. The receptor chain draws on TRBV4-1 and TRBJ2-5; 12 middle bases align to TRBD2. The germline V gene yields MGHRA for CDR1 and YSYEKL for CDR2. Including the terminal cysteine and phenylalanine, the CDR3 comprises 17 residues. The DNA shown is the 51-base CDR3, in frame from base 1. Compared with germline, V lacks 1 base and J lacks 5 bases; bases without a gene match: 8.